The text below deals with one T cell receptor beta chain. As yet, its antigen is unknown. The sampled adjacent lung lay at least 2 cm from the tumor margin and showed no atypia. The record originates from a study of T cells in localized non-small cell lung cancer. Study conclusions and caveats: Higher T cell density in the blood was associated with longer overall survival, whereas higher adjacent-lung clonality associated with shorter survival. Adjacent lung held a median roughly 50 of the top 100 tumor clones. Heterogeneity is still possible, as just one tumor region was sequenced.

The CDR3 runs 17 residues. The germline V gene encodes CDR1 SGDLS and CDR2 YYNGEE. V lost 0 bases, J lost 2 bases, and 8 bases stayed unmatched. Some clones are missing from TCRdb's copy, which holds only in-frame ones; the method was immunoSEQ multiplex PCR. The table records roughly 3,000 clones, around 27% of them present only once. The material was normal lung tissue next to the tumor, obtained before any cancer treatment. The clonotype was recovered from a woman aged 35 to 69 with stage I lung adenocarcinoma. V and J are TRBV9 and TRBJ2-3; 8 nucleotides agree with TRBD2. CDR3 loop: CASSVAGAGEYTDTQYF. CDR3 DNA: TGTGCCAGCAGCGTAGCGGGAGCGGGGGAGTACACAGATACGCAGTATTTT. The full variable domain, with the rest looked up from reference TRBV9 and TRBJ2-3, is DSGVTQTPKHLITATGQRVTLRCSPRSGDLSVYWYQQSLDQGLQFLIQYYNGEERAKGNILERFSAQQFPDLHSELNLSSLELGDSALYFCASSVAGAGEYTDTQYFGPGTRLTVL.